Listed below are T cell receptor beta chains from one sample, sequenced in a study of blood T cell repertoires in COVID-19. Here immunoSEQ multiplex PCR was the method, and the copy in TCRdb shows in-frame clones only, minus some. In the table there are about 400,000 clones, roughly 90% of which are singletons. Sequencing was carried out using PBMCs or T cells enriched from blood (not recorded which). All receptors derive from a woman in her 30s with acute COVID-19. Each CDR3 is given with its conserved first and last residue. The D gene is left open where the match is weak. Rows may omit the clone size; those that give it use once, few, many or a size class.

TRBV5-1	TRBJ2-3	-	TRBD2	CASANGGAVGDTQYF	TGCGCCAGCGCTAACGGGGGGGCCGTGGGAGATACGCAGTATTTT
TRBV25-1	TRBJ1-6	-	-	CASSGQFISPLHF	TGTGCCAGCAGCGGACAGTTCATTTCACCCCTCCACTTT
TRBV30	TRBJ1-3	-	TRBD1	CAWKTGQETSGNTIYF	TGTGCCTGGAAAACCGGACAGGAGACCTCTGGAAACACCATATATTTT
TRBV5-4	TRBJ1-5	once	TRBD1	CASSWRSRQGGQPQHF	TGTGCCAGCAGCTGGAGATCAAGACAGGGAGGTCAGCCCCAGCATTTT
TRBV7-9	TRBJ1-2	-	-	CASSPPYGYTF	TGTGCCAGCAGCCCTCCCTATGGCTACACCTTC
TRBV30	TRBJ1-1	-	-	CAWSPLSRGTEAFF	TGTGCCTGGAGTCCCCTGAGCCGGGGAACTGAAGCTTTCTTT
TRBV3-1/TRBV3-2	TRBJ1-3	-	-	CASSQGQASGNTIYF	TGTGCCAGCAGCCAAGGGCAGGCCTCTGGAAACACCATATATTTT
TRBV9	TRBJ2-4	-	-	CASSARDKDIQYF	TGTGCCAGCAGCGCCCGGGACAAAGACATTCAGTACTTC
TRBV29-1	TRBJ1-5	few	TRBD1	CSVKDRGSNQPQHF	TGCAGCGTTAAGGACAGGGGGAGCAATCAGCCCCAGCATTTT
TRBV10-1	TRBJ2-6	-	-	CASSGQPISGANVLTF	TGCGCCAGCTCGGGACAACCGATCTCTGGGGCCAACGTCCTGACTTTC
TRBV19	TRBJ2-1	-	-	CASSMERYYNEQFF	TGTGCCAGTTCAATGGAGCGGTACTACAATGAGCAGTTCTTC
TRBV7-6	TRBJ1-3	-	-	CASSLGQSSSGNTIYF	TGTGCCAGCAGCTTAGGGCAATCTAGCTCTGGAAACACCATATATTTT
TRBV5-1	TRBJ1-1	once	TRBD1	CASSSGTGLNTEAFF	TGCGCCAGCAGCTCCGGGACAGGGTTGAACACTGAAGCTTTCTTT
TRBV5-1	TRBJ1-1	-	-	CASSFRGSAEAFF	TGCGCCAGCAGCTTTCGGGGAAGCGCTGAAGCTTTCTTT
TRBV7-9	TRBJ1-4	-	TRBD1	CASRTYGTGLTEKLFF	TGTGCCAGCAGAACGTACGGGACAGGGCTCACGGAAAAACTGTTTTTT
TRBV27	TRBJ2-3	once	-	CASSFLGGASDTQYF	TGTGCCAGCAGTTTTCTTGGGGGGGCCTCAGATACGCAGTATTTT
TRBV2	TRBJ1-5	once	-	CASSEATTGNQPQHF	TGTGCCAGCAGTGAAGCGACTACAGGGAATCAGCCCCAGCATTTT
TRBV30	TRBJ2-1	-	TRBD2	CARAPPGLEDYNEQFF	TGTGCCCGAGCACCTCCCGGACTAGAAGACTACAATGAGCAGTTCTTC
TRBV3-1/TRBV3-2	TRBJ2-1	-	-	CASSQETGSNEQFF	TGTGCCAGCAGCCAAGAAACCGGGTCCAATGAGCAGTTCTTC
TRBV7-9	TRBJ2-2	-	TRBD2	CASSPGGSANTGELFF	TGTGCCAGCAGCCCCGGGGGGAGCGCGAACACCGGGGAGCTGTTTTTT
TRBV5-1	TRBJ1-1	-	-	CASSPTVTNTEAFF	TGCGCCAGCAGCCCGACAGTGACGAACACTGAAGCTTTCTTT
TRBV11-1	TRBJ2-2	-	-	CASSPPGAVAGELFF	TGTGCCAGCAGCCCCCCAGGGGCAGTCGCCGGGGAGCTGTTTTTT
TRBV12-3/TRBV12-4	TRBJ2-1	-	TRBD1	CASRKQQGTEQFF	TGTGCCAGCAGGAAACAACAGGGGACCGAGCAGTTCTTC
TRBV6-5	TRBJ2-6	-	-	CASSGPGANVLTF	TGTGCCAGTTCAGGGCCTGGGGCCAACGTCCTGACTTTC
TRBV6-4	TRBJ2-1	-	TRBD1	CASNRTDRSSYNEQFF	TGTGCCAGCAACAGGACGGACAGGAGCTCCTACAATGAGCAGTTCTTC
TRBV6-5	TRBJ1-4	-	TRBD1	CASRRRGRDEKLFF	TGTGCCAGCAGGCGCAGGGGGCGTGATGAAAAACTGTTTTTT
TRBV11-2	TRBJ2-4	-	-	CASSSANRVAKNIQYF	TGTGCCAGCAGCTCAGCGAATCGGGTTGCCAAAAACATTCAGTACTTC
TRBV25-1	TRBJ1-1	-	-	CASSEPTVPNTEAFF	TGTGCCAGCAGTGAGCCGACAGTTCCTAACACTGAAGCTTTCTTT
TRBV7-9	TRBJ1-2	few	-	CASRPPTGSYGYTF	TGTGCCAGCAGACCACCTACAGGAAGCTATGGCTACACCTTC
TRBV11-3	TRBJ2-5	-	TRBD2	CARTSGRQETQYF	TGTGCAAGGACTAGCGGGCGTCAAGAGACCCAGTACTTC
TRBV3-1/TRBV3-2	TRBJ1-1	-	-	CASSQGPNTEAFF	TGTGCCAGCAGCCAGGGGCCCAACACTGAAGCTTTCTTT
TRBV9	TRBJ1-1	-	-	CASSVAPNTEAFF	TGTGCCAGCAGCGTAGCCCCAAACACTGAAGCTTTCTTT
TRBV4-2	TRBJ2-3	-	TRBD2	CASSQGGGTSNSDTQYF	TGTGCCAGCAGCCAAGGAGGTGGGACTAGCAACTCAGATACGCAGTATTTT
TRBV4-1	TRBJ1-1	-	TRBD1	CASSHRQGGMNTEAFF	TGCGCCAGCAGCCACCGACAGGGGGGAATGAACACTGAAGCTTTCTTT
TRBV2	TRBJ2-4	-	TRBD2	CASRGGKNIQYF	TGTGCCAGCAGGGGGGGGAAAAACATTCAGTACTTC
TRBV7-9	TRBJ1-6	-	TRBD1	CASSSYSTGSRNSPLHF	TGTGCCAGCAGCTCCTACTCGACAGGGAGTAGGAATTCACCCCTCCACTTT
TRBV27	TRBJ1-1	-	TRBD1	CANPERQGFFFDTEAFF	TGTGCCAATCCGGAAAGACAGGGGTTTTTTTTTGATACTGAAGCTTTCTTT
TRBV30	TRBJ2-2	-	TRBD1	CALRTGGTGELFF	TGTGCCCTACGGACAGGGGGAACCGGGGAGCTGTTTTTT
TRBV6-1	TRBJ1-6	-	TRBD1	CASSEGAGGYSPLHF	TGTGCCAGCAGTGAAGGGGCAGGGGGTTATTCACCCCTCCACTTT
TRBV7-2	TRBJ1-1	-	-	CASSLLSGRTEAFF	TGTGCCAGCAGCCTCTTATCTGGGCGAACTGAAGCTTTCTTT
TRBV12-5	TRBJ2-1	-	TRBD2	CASGLVGGPGGASEQFF	TGTGCTAGTGGTTTGGTGGGTGGGCCCGGGGGGGCCAGTGAGCAGTTCTTC
TRBV5-1	TRBJ2-7	-	TRBD2	CASKRTSGGAYEQYF	TGCGCCAGCAAAAGGACTAGCGGGGGGGCGTACGAGCAGTACTTC
TRBV27	TRBJ1-6	-	-	CASSFDRAPLHF	TGTGCCAGCAGCTTTGACAGAGCACCCCTCCACTTT
TRBV9	TRBJ2-1	-	-	CASSDLNEQFF	TGTGCCAGCAGCGACCTAAATGAGCAGTTCTTC
TRBV5-1	TRBJ1-3	-	-	CASSLGQHGNTIYF	TGCGCCAGCAGCCTCGGACAACATGGAAACACCATATATTTT
TRBV5-1	TRBJ2-3	-	TRBD1	CASSLGTASSTDTQYF	TGCGCCAGCAGCTTAGGGACAGCTTCTAGCACAGATACGCAGTATTTT
TRBV5-4	TRBJ2-5	-	-	CASSLGGVVETQYF	TGTGCCAGCAGCTTGGGGGGCGTTGTTGAGACCCAGTACTTC